The rows below give T cell receptor beta chains drawn from one sample of a study of blood T cell repertoires in COVID-19. Method: immunoSEQ multiplex PCR; TCRdb's copy keeps in-frame clones and lacks some. The table has more than 250,000 clones, roughly 86% seen once; the top ten hold about 5.2%. Sequencing was done on a sample of PBMCs or T cells enriched from blood (not recorded which). Receptor source: a woman under 40 who had recovered from COVID-19. CDR3s include the opening cysteine and the closing phenylalanine or tryptophan. The D gene is left open where the match is weak. Not all rows give a size; the values are once, few, many and, for expanded clones, a class.

v_call: TRBV7-9; j_call: TRBJ1-2; clone_size: .; d_call: .; cdr3_aa: CATPGVSRGIYGYTF; cdr3_nt: TGTGCCACCCCGGGGGTTAGTCGTGGAATTTATGGCTACACCTTC
v_call: TRBV30; j_call: TRBJ1-3; clone_size: few; d_call: .; cdr3_aa: CAWSDQGNTIYF; cdr3_nt: TGTGCCTGGAGTGACCAGGGAAACACCATATATTTT
v_call: TRBV5-1; j_call: TRBJ2-5; clone_size: .; d_call: TRBD1; cdr3_aa: CASSRGAGGPQETQYF; cdr3_nt: TGCGCCAGCAGCCGTGGGGCAGGGGGCCCTCAAGAGACCCAGTACTTC
v_call: TRBV5-1; j_call: TRBJ2-7; clone_size: .; d_call: .; cdr3_aa: CASSLAGGSYEQYF; cdr3_nt: TGCGCCAGCAGCTTGGCCGGGGGCTCCTACGAGCAGTACTTC
v_call: TRBV5-6; j_call: TRBJ2-3; clone_size: .; d_call: TRBD2; cdr3_aa: CASSSRFRLAGDTDTQYF; cdr3_nt: TGTGCCAGCAGCTCGAGATTCCGACTAGCGGGGGACACAGATACGCAGTATTTT
v_call: TRBV10-2; j_call: TRBJ1-2; clone_size: .; d_call: TRBD1; cdr3_aa: CASTGTGFYGYTF; cdr3_nt: TGCGCCAGCACCGGGACAGGGTTCTATGGCTACACCTTC
v_call: TRBV19; j_call: TRBJ1-4; clone_size: .; d_call: .; cdr3_aa: CASSMYVSGEKLFF; cdr3_nt: TGTGCCAGTAGTATGTATGTTTCGGGAGAAAAACTGTTTTTT
v_call: TRBV3-1/TRBV3-2; j_call: TRBJ2-2; clone_size: .; d_call: .; cdr3_aa: CASSSPGGELFF; cdr3_nt: TGTGCCAGCAGCTCCCCGGGGGGGGAGCTGTTTTTT
v_call: TRBV4-3; j_call: TRBJ1-1; clone_size: once; d_call: .; cdr3_aa: CASSQPLTHGGTEAFF; cdr3_nt: TGCGCCAGCAGCCAACCTTTGACGCACGGGGGTACTGAAGCTTTCTTT
v_call: TRBV19; j_call: TRBJ2-5; clone_size: .; d_call: TRBD2; cdr3_aa: CASQAGGAETQYF; cdr3_nt: TGTGCTTCCCAGGCGGGGGGCGCTGAGACCCAGTACTTC
v_call: TRBV30; j_call: TRBJ1-1; clone_size: .; d_call: .; cdr3_aa: CAWSRGHPNTEAFF; cdr3_nt: TGTGCCTGGAGTCGTGGACACCCGAACACTGAAGCTTTCTTT
v_call: TRBV18; j_call: TRBJ1-3; clone_size: .; d_call: .; cdr3_aa: CASSPDADGNTIYF; cdr3_nt: TGTGCCAGCTCACCTGACGCGGATGGAAACACCATATATTTT
v_call: TRBV10-3; j_call: TRBJ2-5; clone_size: .; d_call: .; cdr3_aa: CAISESLTREETQYF; cdr3_nt: TGTGCCATCAGTGAGTCCCTGACCAGGGAAGAGACCCAGTACTTC
v_call: TRBV19; j_call: TRBJ2-3; clone_size: .; d_call: .; cdr3_aa: CASSIELATDTQYF; cdr3_nt: TGTGCCAGTAGTATTGAACTAGCCACAGATACGCAGTATTTT
v_call: TRBV19; j_call: TRBJ1-1; clone_size: once; d_call: TRBD1; cdr3_aa: CASSTRTGDTEAFF; cdr3_nt: TGTGCCAGTAGTACGAGAACAGGGGACACTGAAGCTTTCTTT
v_call: TRBV18; j_call: TRBJ1-2; clone_size: once; d_call: TRBD1; cdr3_aa: CASLPERQGARGGYTF; cdr3_nt: TGTGCCAGCTTACCGGAGAGACAGGGGGCAAGGGGAGGCTACACCTTC
v_call: TRBV7-9; j_call: TRBJ2-2; clone_size: .; d_call: TRBD1; cdr3_aa: CASSSLWGQENTGELFF; cdr3_nt: TGTGCCAGCAGCTCCCTTTGGGGACAGGAGAACACCGGGGAGCTGTTTTTT
v_call: TRBV6-4; j_call: TRBJ2-5; clone_size: few; d_call: .; cdr3_aa: CASSDSPGTQYF; cdr3_nt: TGTGCCAGCAGTGACTCACCCGGGACCCAGTACTTC
v_call: TRBV3-1/TRBV3-2; j_call: TRBJ2-5; clone_size: .; d_call: TRBD2; cdr3_aa: CASSQYSGAGETQYF; cdr3_nt: TGTGCCAGCAGCCAGTACAGCGGGGCCGGGGAGACCCAGTACTTC
v_call: TRBV9; j_call: TRBJ2-5; clone_size: .; d_call: TRBD1; cdr3_aa: CASSVGGQGAKETQYF; cdr3_nt: TGTGCCAGCAGCGTAGGCGGGCAGGGGGCGAAAGAGACCCAGTACTTC
v_call: TRBV19; j_call: TRBJ1-1; clone_size: .; d_call: .; cdr3_aa: CASSIKQGLNTEAFF; cdr3_nt: TGTGCCAGTAGTATTAAACAGGGATTGAACACTGAAGCTTTCTTT
v_call: TRBV7-9; j_call: TRBJ2-1; clone_size: once; d_call: .; cdr3_aa: CASRAGGPGNEQFF; cdr3_nt: TGTGCCAGCCGAGCCGGGGGGCCGGGGAATGAGCAGTTCTTC
v_call: TRBV11-1; j_call: TRBJ1-2; clone_size: .; d_call: .; cdr3_aa: CASSYSQNYGYTF; cdr3_nt: TGTGCCAGCAGCTACAGTCAGAACTATGGCTACACCTTC
v_call: TRBV10-1; j_call: TRBJ1-1; clone_size: .; d_call: .; cdr3_aa: CASSRDMNTEAFF; cdr3_nt: TGCGCCAGCAGCCGCGACATGAACACTGAAGCTTTCTTT
v_call: TRBV18; j_call: TRBJ1-5; clone_size: .; d_call: TRBD1; cdr3_aa: CASSPAGTGNNQPQHF; cdr3_nt: TGTGCCAGCTCACCTGCCGGGACAGGGAACAATCAGCCCCAGCATTTT
v_call: TRBV29-1; j_call: TRBJ1-2; clone_size: .; d_call: .; cdr3_aa: CSVGQSNYGYTF; cdr3_nt: TGCAGCGTCGGACAGTCTAACTATGGCTACACCTTC
v_call: TRBV2; j_call: TRBJ1-1; clone_size: few; d_call: .; cdr3_aa: CASSLDKNTEAFF; cdr3_nt: TGTGCCAGCAGTTTAGACAAGAACACTGAAGCTTTCTTT
v_call: TRBV4-1; j_call: TRBJ1-6; clone_size: once; d_call: .; cdr3_aa: CASSQDRTALHF; cdr3_nt: TGCGCCAGCAGCCAAGATAGAACGGCCCTCCACTTT
v_call: TRBV27; j_call: TRBJ2-3; clone_size: .; d_call: .; cdr3_aa: CASSLLSSTDTQYF; cdr3_nt: TGTGCCAGCAGTTTACTCTCTAGCACAGATACGCAGTATTTT
v_call: TRBV2; j_call: TRBJ2-1; clone_size: .; d_call: TRBD2; cdr3_aa: CASSSPLGGGSYNEQFF; cdr3_nt: TGTGCCAGCAGTTCCCCCCTGGGGGGGGGTTCCTACAATGAGCAGTTCTTC
v_call: TRBV7-9; j_call: TRBJ2-7; clone_size: .; d_call: TRBD2; cdr3_aa: CASSRSGGTDEQYF; cdr3_nt: TGTGCCAGCAGCCGTTCCGGGGGGACTGACGAGCAGTACTTC
v_call: TRBV18; j_call: TRBJ1-4; clone_size: .; d_call: .; cdr3_aa: CASSPQGDEKLFF; cdr3_nt: TGTGCCAGCTCACCACAGGGGGATGAAAAACTGTTTTTT
v_call: TRBV7-8; j_call: TRBJ1-5; clone_size: .; d_call: .; cdr3_aa: CASSLGAGLSNQPQHF; cdr3_nt: TGTGCCAGCAGCTTAGGGGCAGGGCTGAGCAATCAGCCCCAGCATTTT
v_call: TRBV14; j_call: TRBJ1-6; clone_size: .; d_call: .; cdr3_aa: CASSGGTANSPLHF; cdr3_nt: TGTGCCAGCAGCGGAGGGACGGCAAATTCACCCCTCCACTTT
v_call: TRBV5-6; j_call: TRBJ2-3; clone_size: .; d_call: TRBD2; cdr3_aa: CASSSLAGEDTQYF; cdr3_nt: TGTGCCAGCAGCTCGCTAGCGGGGGAGGATACGCAGTATTTT
v_call: TRBV19; j_call: TRBJ1-6; clone_size: .; d_call: .; cdr3_aa: CASRQGIGVRSPLHF; cdr3_nt: TGTGCCAGTAGACAGGGAATCGGTGTACGGTCACCCCTCCACTTT
v_call: TRBV21-1; j_call: TRBJ2-7; clone_size: .; d_call: .; cdr3_aa: CASSKDETGGEQYF; cdr3_nt: TGTGCCAGCAGCAAAGACGAGACAGGGGGCGAGCAGTACTTC
v_call: TRBV7-6; j_call: TRBJ1-1; clone_size: once; d_call: .; cdr3_aa: CASSTLRSMNTEAFF; cdr3_nt: TGTGCCAGCAGCACCCTACGGTCTATGAACACTGAAGCTTTCTTT
v_call: TRBV19; j_call: TRBJ1-5; clone_size: .; d_call: .; cdr3_aa: CASSEQGNQPQHF; cdr3_nt: TGTGCCAGTAGTGAACAGGGTAATCAGCCCCAGCATTTT
v_call: TRBV25-1; j_call: TRBJ1-2; clone_size: .; d_call: TRBD1; cdr3_aa: CASSDSGQGIYGYTF; cdr3_nt: TGTGCCAGCAGTGATTCAGGACAGGGAATCTATGGCTACACCTTC
v_call: TRBV19; j_call: TRBJ2-6; clone_size: .; d_call: .; cdr3_aa: CASSIAWTASGANVLTF; cdr3_nt: TGTGCCAGTAGTATCGCCTGGACAGCCTCTGGGGCCAACGTCCTGACTTTC
v_call: TRBV27; j_call: TRBJ2-7; clone_size: .; d_call: TRBD1; cdr3_aa: CASSSQGEYEQYF; cdr3_nt: TGTGCCAGCAGTTCCCAGGGGGAATACGAGCAGTACTTC
v_call: TRBV3-1/TRBV3-2; j_call: TRBJ1-4; clone_size: .; d_call: .; cdr3_aa: CASSQAKPPTREKLFF; cdr3_nt: TGTGCCAGCAGCCAAGCTAAACCCCCGACACGGGAAAAACTGTTTTTT
v_call: TRBV14; j_call: TRBJ1-2; clone_size: .; d_call: .; cdr3_aa: CASSPQRGSGYTF; cdr3_nt: TGTGCCAGCAGCCCCCAACGGGGATCCGGCTACACCTTC
v_call: TRBV4-2; j_call: TRBJ2-5; clone_size: .; d_call: TRBD2; cdr3_aa: CASSQELGLAGPEYF; cdr3_nt: TGTGCCAGCAGCCAAGAATTGGGGCTAGCGGGGCCCGAGTACTTC
v_call: TRBV30; j_call: TRBJ1-3; clone_size: .; d_call: TRBD1; cdr3_aa: CAWSSTGSDTIYF; cdr3_nt: TGTGCCTGGAGTTCGACAGGGTCAGACACCATATATTTT
v_call: TRBV7-9; j_call: TRBJ1-2; clone_size: .; d_call: .; cdr3_aa: CASSLGTGNYGYTF; cdr3_nt: TGTGCCAGCAGCTTAGGAACGGGGAACTATGGCTACACCTTC
v_call: TRBV29-1; j_call: TRBJ2-5; clone_size: .; d_call: .; cdr3_aa: CSGSGDPSETQYF; cdr3_nt: TGCAGCGGTAGCGGAGACCCGTCGGAGACCCAGTACTTC
v_call: TRBV5-4; j_call: TRBJ2-1; clone_size: .; d_call: TRBD1; cdr3_aa: CASSLRTGENNEQFF; cdr3_nt: TGTGCCAGCAGCTTGCGAACAGGGGAGAACAATGAGCAGTTCTTC
v_call: TRBV14; j_call: TRBJ1-2; clone_size: .; d_call: TRBD1; cdr3_aa: CASSPTGAAYTF; cdr3_nt: TGTGCCAGCAGCCCCACAGGGGCAGCCTACACCTTC
v_call: TRBV5-1; j_call: TRBJ1-3; clone_size: .; d_call: .; cdr3_aa: CASSSGELGDTIYF; cdr3_nt: TGCGCCAGCAGCTCAGGGGAACTGGGGGACACCATATATTTT
v_call: TRBV2; j_call: TRBJ1-5; clone_size: .; d_call: .; cdr3_aa: CASSGISSGSHQPQHF; cdr3_nt: TGTGCCAGCAGTGGAATCAGTTCAGGCTCGCATCAGCCCCAGCATTTT
v_call: TRBV27; j_call: TRBJ1-3; clone_size: .; d_call: .; cdr3_aa: CASSPTGQHSGNTIYF; cdr3_nt: TGTGCCAGCAGCCCCACAGGACAGCACTCTGGAAACACCATATATTTT
v_call: TRBV28; j_call: TRBJ1-1; clone_size: .; d_call: .; cdr3_aa: CASSPVSTEAFF; cdr3_nt: TGTGCCAGCTCCCCAGTGTCCACTGAAGCTTTCTTT
v_call: TRBV21-1; j_call: TRBJ1-4; clone_size: .; d_call: .; cdr3_aa: CASAPGGGGEKLFF; cdr3_nt: TGTGCCAGCGCACCGGGAGGGGGCGGTGAAAAACTGTTTTTT
v_call: TRBV11-2; j_call: TRBJ2-5; clone_size: .; d_call: TRBD2; cdr3_aa: CASSSNPGLAGGTQYF; cdr3_nt: TGTGCCAGCAGCTCAAACCCGGGACTAGCGGGGGGTACCCAGTACTTC
v_call: TRBV9; j_call: TRBJ2-3; clone_size: .; d_call: TRBD2; cdr3_aa: CASSAAGGTDTQYF; cdr3_nt: TGTGCCAGCAGCGCAGCGGGGGGGACAGATACGCAGTATTTT
v_call: TRBV5-1; j_call: TRBJ1-3; clone_size: .; d_call: TRBD1; cdr3_aa: CASSLMTGPNF; cdr3_nt: TGCGCCAGCAGCTTGATGACAGGGCCGAATTTT
v_call: TRBV6-5; j_call: TRBJ2-1; clone_size: .; d_call: TRBD2; cdr3_aa: CASRGGTSGFNEQFF; cdr3_nt: TGTGCCAGCAGAGGAGGGACTAGCGGTTTCAATGAGCAGTTCTTC
v_call: TRBV12-5; j_call: TRBJ2-3; clone_size: .; d_call: .; cdr3_aa: CASGGRADTQYF; cdr3_nt: TGTGCTAGTGGTGGGCGGGCAGATACGCAGTATTTT